This T cell receptor beta chain was identified in a study of monozygotic twins with inflammatory bowel disease. Findings and caveats of the study: Compared with healthy co-twins, IBD patients showed reduced TCRbeta repertoire diversity by inverse Simpson. Discordant twins showed the same repertoire similarity as concordant twins, possibly from limited power.

A template switching step added UMIs, each with a 6-nucleotide sample barcode. Reprocessing the 5' RACE reads, TCRdb reports a single entry for every CDR3 protein and omits DNA. Here the sample table reports 300,000 to 400,000 distinct CDR3 sequences. For this clonotype: As yet, its antigen is unknown.

Germline V gives CDR1 KGHDR, CDR2 SFDVKD. CDR3 size: 14 residues. The TCR was taken from a human donor with ulcerative colitis or Crohn's disease, or a healthy co-twin of an affected twin (not recorded which). The chain is built from TRBV24-1 and TRBJ1-2. Source material: blood. CDR3 in amino acids: CATSDPARAYGYTF.